The 19 T cell receptor beta chains in this list originate from one sample, sequenced in a study of blood T cell repertoires in COVID-19. Some clones are missing from TCRdb's copy, which holds only in-frame ones; the method was immunoSEQ multiplex PCR. Of about 57,000 clones in the sample, more than 85% were seen once. Specimen: peripheral blood. Receptors were obtained from a man aged 55 to 70 with acute or convalescent COVID-19.

The rearrangement joins TRBV30 to TRBJ1-1, with D possibly TRBD1 on 6 matching bases. CDR3 length: 13 amino acids. Trimming left V 8 bases short and J 1 base short, with 14 bases between. Germline CDR1 GTSNPN, CDR2 SVGIG (reference sequence). The CDR3 sequence: CAGGGLSNTEAFF. DNA of the CDR3: TGTGCCGGGGGGGGGCTCTCGAACACTGAAGCTTTCTTT.

The chain joins TRBV15 to TRBJ2-1; 7 bases map to TRBD2. Losses at the gene ends were 5 bases for V and 10 bases for J; bases not matched to a gene: 5. Per the germline V gene, CDR1 is LNHNV and CDR2 is YYDKDF (reference sequence). This CDR3 region has 12 residues. The CDR3 DNA reads TGTGCCACCAGCGCGCTCGGGGGGGAGCAGTTCTTC. As protein: CATSALGGEQFF. Looking up the rest from reference TRBV15 and TRBJ2-1 gives the full variable domain: DAMVIQNPRYQVTQFGKPVTLSCSQTLNHNVMYWYQQKSSQAPKLLFHYYDKDFNNEADTPDNFQSRRPNTSFCFLDIRSPGLGDTAMYLCATSALGGEQFFGPGTRLTVL.

This chain links TRBV12-2 with TRBJ1-5; TRBD1 was called by the table and not checked on the DNA. TRBV12-2 is termed a pseudogene. This CDR3 has 18 amino acids. Here the CDR3 reads CASRLSSNMTISNQPQHF. The CDR3 DNA reads as TGTGCAAGTCGCTTAAGCTCCAACATGACAATTAGCAATCAGCCCCAGCATTTT.

The sample holds one count of this clone. CDR3 sequence: CASSLARADYGYTF. Here the CDR3 DNA reads TGTGCCAGCAGCTTAGCCAGGGCCGACTATGGCTACACCTTC. The chain links TRBV11-3 to TRBJ1-2, with D possibly being TRBD1 (5 bases). CDR3 size: 14 residues. CDR1 is SGHNT, CDR2 YENEEA, per germline. Trimming took 1 base from V and 3 from J, leaving 9 bases between them.

The chain has TRBV6-5 and TRBJ1-4; D call uncertain. The V gene lost 4 bases and the J gene lost 5 bases, with 11 bases spanning the gap. The CDR3 has 14 amino acids. Germline CDR1 reads MNHEY; CDR2 reads SVGAGI. CDR3 sequence reads: CASSSLARNEKLFF. CDR3 coding DNA: TGTGCCAGCAGTTCCCTAGCCAGAAATGAAAAACTGTTTTTT.

The chain joins TRBV6-5 to TRBJ2-5; no firm D call. The CDR3 has 14 residues. Germline-derived CDR1 and CDR2 are MNHEY and SVGAGI. Trimming took 5 bases from V and 3 from J, leaving 13 bases between them. This CDR3 is CASSPPAEEETQYF. CDR3 DNA sequence: TGTGCCAGCAGTCCACCGGCTGAGGAAGAGACCCAGTACTTC.

The chain has TRBV11-3 and TRBJ2-2, with 7 positions matching TRBD2. V shed 0 bases, J shed 0 bases, and the junction held 1 base outside the gene matches. The CDR3 totals 16 residues. Germline V gene sequence: CDR1 SGHNT, CDR2 YENEEA. The CDR3 reads CASSLEAGANTGELFF. CDR3 bases: TGTGCCAGCAGCTTAGAGGCGGGGGCGAACACCGGGGAGCTGTTTTTT.

The chain is built from TRBV9 and TRBJ2-1; D is possibly TRBD1 (5 bases). Per the germline V gene, CDR1 is SGDLS and CDR2 is YYNGEE. This CDR3 region has 17 residues. Trimming took off 0 bases at V and 2 bases at J, with 15 bases between the two ends. The CDR3 nucleotides read TGTGCCAGCAGCGTAGTTGATGGCAGGGCCACCTACAATGAGCAGTTCTTC. It encodes CASSVVDGRATYNEQFF. Full variable domain (outside the CDR3, taken from reference TRBV9 and TRBJ2-1): DSGVTQTPKHLITATGQRVTLRCSPRSGDLSVYWYQQSLDQGLQFLIQYYNGEERAKGNILERFSAQQFPDLHSELNLSSLELGDSALYFCASSVVDGRATYNEQFFGPGTRLTVL.

This clone was counted a single time. This chain connects TRBV6-5 to TRBJ1-6; TRBD1 aligns across 9 bases. CDR1 and CDR2 from the germline V gene are MNHEY and SVGAGI. This CDR3 is 14 amino acids long. J lost 9 bases, V lost 6 bases, and 6 bases had no gene match. CDR3 bases: TGTGCCAGCAGGGGACAGGGTGGAATTTCACCCCTCCACTTT. Its protein product is CASRGQGGISPLHF.

The chain joins TRBV29-1 to TRBJ2-5, with 7 bases fitting TRBD1. The germline V gene has CDR1 SQVTM and CDR2 ANQGSEA. With 6 bases clipped from V and 1 base from J, the junction kept 8 bases outside the gene matches. The CDR3 has 14 residues. CDR3 residues: CSVAPEGAQETQYF. CDR3 coding DNA: TGCAGCGTGGCCCCCGAGGGGGCCCAAGAGACCCAGTACTTC.

This rearrangement joins TRBV18 to TRBJ2-7; 7 bases align to TRBD2. The CDR3 is made up of 15 amino acids. Germline values: CDR1 KGHSH, CDR2 LQKENI. Trimming cost V 0 bases and J 2 bases; bases outside gene matches: 4. The CDR3, as DNA: TGTGCCAGCTCACCACCATTGAGCGGGGCCTACGAGCAGTACTTC. As protein: CASSPPLSGAYEQYF.

This clone has just one count. The chain combines TRBV19 with TRBJ1-5; maybe TRBD1 (6 bases). The CDR3 covers 15 residues. From germline, CDR1 is LNHDA and CDR2 SQIVND (reference sequence). V dropped 3 bases and J dropped 5 bases, with 14 bases sitting between them. The chain's CDR3 is CASSISPPGDQPQHF. The CDR3 nucleotides are TGTGCCAGTAGTATTTCGCCTCCAGGGGATCAGCCCCAGCATTTT.

The chain has TRBV30 and TRBJ1-5; 7 bases align to TRBD1. The CDR3 covers 16 residues. The V gene's germline CDR1 is GTSNPN and CDR2 SVGIG (reference sequence). The ends lost 2 bases at V and 0 bases at J; junction bases unmatched: 7. The CDR3 sequence: CAWSSRGQPSNQPQHF. In DNA, the CDR3 is TGTGCCTGGAGTTCTCGGGGACAGCCTAGCAATCAGCCCCAGCATTTT.

The J gene is TRBJ2-2, the V gene TRBV5-4; no clear D. Germline V CDR1 and CDR2: SGHNT, YYREEE (reference sequence). Trimming cost V 0 bases and J 2 bases, with 5 bases left between them. This CDR3 is built from 14 residues. CDR3 amino acids: CASSLESNTGELFF. CDR3 nucleotide sequence: TGTGCCAGCAGCTTGGAATCAAACACCGGGGAGCTGTTTTTT. Variable domain in full (rest from reference TRBV5-4 and TRBJ2-2): ETGVTQSPTHLIKTRGQQVTLRCSSQSGHNTVSWYQQALGQGPQFIFQYYREEENGRGNFPPRFSGLQFPNYSSELNVNALELDDSALYLCASSLESNTGELFFGEGSRLTVL.

The CDR3 sequence is CASSLDRSTNYGYTF. The CDR3 DNA sequence: TGTGCCAGCAGCTTAGACAGGTCGACTAACTATGGCTACACCTTC. V usage is TRBV5-8 and J usage is TRBJ1-2; TRBD1 might be the D (6 bases). CDR1 and CDR2 (germline): SGHTS, YDEGEE. Between the trimmed V and J ends, which lost 2 bases and 0 bases, there was a span of 11 bases. This CDR3 region has 15 residues.

The chain recombines TRBV30 with TRBJ1-6, with a possible D match to TRBD1 (6 bases). From germline, CDR1 is GTSNPN and CDR2 SVGIG (reference sequence). This CDR3 has 14 amino acids. The V gene lost 0 bases and the J gene lost 9 bases, with 12 bases spanning the gap. The CDR3 nucleotides are TGTGCCTGGAGTGTTCCCCCAGGGGTTTCACCCCTCCACTTT. It is translated as CAWSVPPGVSPLHF. Full variable domain (missing parts from reference TRBV30 and TRBJ1-6): SQTIHQWPATLVQPVGSPLSLECTVEGTSNPNLYWYRQAAGRGLQLLFYSVGIGQISSEVPQNLSASRPQDRQFILSSKKLLLSDSGFYLCAWSVPPGVSPLHFGNGTRLTVT.

The chain couples TRBV30 to TRBJ1-4; 7 bases line up with TRBD1. The germline V gene has CDR1 GTSNPN and CDR2 SVGIG (reference sequence). Trimming cost V 2 bases and J 5 bases; bases outside gene matches: 5. The CDR3 totals 14 residues. CDR3 sequence: CAWSMTGKNEKLFF. The DNA of the CDR3 is TGTGCCTGGAGTATGACAGGGAAAAATGAAAAACTGTTTTTT.

The CDR3 bases are TGTGCCACCAAAGCGGGAGGGATAACCGGGGAGCTGTTTTTT. This sequence encodes CATKAGGITGELFF. The rearrangement links TRBV24-1 to TRBJ2-2, with TRBD2 matching 10 bases. Germline values: CDR1 KGHDR, CDR2 SFDVKD. This CDR3 is built from 14 residues. Trimming removed 8 bases from V and 5 bases from J; junction bases left unmatched: 4.

This chain uses TRBV5-6 with TRBJ2-7; 7 nucleotides match TRBD1. Germline trimming cut 4 bases from V and 4 bases from J; bases unmatched to any gene: 20. CDR3 size: 18 residues. From germline, CDR1 is SGHDT and CDR2 YYEEEE. In DNA, the CDR3 is TGTGCCAGCAGCGGAACCGGGACAGATAAATTTTTGGAGTACGAGCAGTACTTC. Protein: CASSGTGTDKFLEYEQYF.